Reported below is one TCR beta chain. Its target antigen remains unknown. No much larger clone exists at a distance of one base, and base qualities are not known. This specimen belongs to a study of cytomegalovirus exposure and HLA in healthy donors (dated 2017 in TCRdb). For context, the study as a whole: According to an earlier analysis of a few hundred of the donors, 150 million to 200 million T cells yielded over 90 million unique TCR beta sequences and approximately 300 Gb of sequence data. Alongside the repertoire data, information on donor age, sex, ethnicity and CMV serostatus was compiled. The number of typed donors differed by locus: about 629-630 for A, B, C, DRB1 and DQB1; some 540 for DQA1; 606 for DPA1; and some 450 for DPB1. A later genetic analysis used genome-wide SNP genotypes for about 65% of the 666 donors, treating that subset as a discovery cohort. Besides the first cohort of 666 subjects, a separate validation cohort made up of 95 to 150 different subjects was used. The T cell repertoires of several hundred subjects were profiled by immunosequencing and related to cytomegalovirus serostatus. Roughly 5 DR-DQ haplotypes were treated as single units for association and clustering because of strong linkage in the cohort. An early release that covered more than 550 HLA-typed donors contained about 300 gigabases of sequencing data and tens of millions of unique TCR sequences. Of the approximately 400 genotyped donors, about 80% fell in the genetic ancestry cluster associated with self-reported Caucasian donors. The aim of the study was to test whether cataloging public T cell receptors could identify signatures of past pathogen exposure. An earlier analysis of several hundred of the donors applied high-throughput TCR beta sequencing to assess whether each TCR beta V gene segment acted as functional or pseudogenic. On average, roughly 240,000 unique TCR beta nucleotide sequences were sequenced per donor among about 400 genotyped donors of the cohort, with about 17% of those sequences being non-productive. Class I and class II HLA loci were covered by the typing at four-digit resolution. In the later analysis, no new phenotypic data were used to find candidate immune exposures; instead, reliance was placed on TCR beta sequences and their occurrence across donors. The study combined high-throughput TCR immunosequencing, statistical association of individual TCRs with disease status, and machine learning to predict cytomegalovirus infection status. In a later analysis, previously published TCR beta repertoires from fewer than 750 donors were re-analyzed and high-resolution HLA genotyping was added so that TCR occurrence patterns could be studied. Every discovery cohort repertoire had been produced on one sequencing platform. General findings and caveats noted by the study authors: A later analysis found that most CMV-associated TCR beta chains appeared HLA-restricted, with HLA associations seemingly driven largely by CMV exposure. The classifier was reported to diagnose cytomegalovirus status with high specificity and sensitivity in both the original cohort and the validation cohort. A few of the identified cytomegalovirus-associated TCR beta chains were confirmed in vitro to be specific for cytomegalovirus antigens. The study listed 150 to 200 TCR beta chains as associated with cytomegalovirus. The sequencing pipeline was judged likely to have produced a cluster of highly shared sequence variants as a technical artifact. The authors suggested that the approach could potentially be generalized to other disease states and immunological phenotypes. In an earlier analysis of around 500 of the donors, most TCR beta V segments appeared in productive rearrangements about 87% or about 30% of the time, broadly matching IMGT annotations. In a later analysis, several top co-occurrence clusters were reported to appear linked to parvovirus B19, influenza, CMV and Epstein-Barr virus. A further reported finding was that TCR beta sequences accurately predicted the HLA-A and HLA-B alleles for most subjects in the first cohort. Because counts were too low, seventeen rarely observed V segments, including chromosome 9 orphons, were left out of the earlier analysis of about 620 of the donors. Correlated functional status among segregating V segments might be attributable to linkage disequilibrium, but an unknown experimental factor could not be ruled out. At a false discovery rate of 0.05, a later analysis linked roughly 17,000 TCR beta sequences to specific HLA alleles. For the cohort, immune exposure information was limited to CMV serostatus. Roughly uniform sequencing depth across donors was assumed in presence/absence analyses, although this assumption may not hold. Compared with the 666-donor mean, donors in an Asian-associated ancestry cluster had fewer N-insertions in productive TCRs, according to a later genetic analysis. Because HLA typing was unavailable for some donors at each locus, only the typed subset was used in association tests. A later analysis found that TCR association rates varied across HLA loci, with DRB1 alleles showing the most associated TCRs and HLA-C alleles the fewest. While some public TCRs were present in many individuals, most TCR sequences turned up only very rarely across donors. Strong co-occurrence of HLA alleles, especially DR and DQ, made assigning TCR associations to individual alleles difficult. In a later genetic analysis, a missense DCLRE1C variant was associated with V-gene and J-gene trimming of TCR beta chains, and the association was replicated in an independent cohort. This cohort had only TCR beta chains sequenced, and the lack of alpha or paired-chain data limited which features could be detected. In a later analysis, HLA-associated TCR beta chains showed more clonal expansion and lower generation probabilities than non-associated chains that were equally common. Because the 87-base-pair reads could not distinguish some IMGT-functional V segments, including TRBV6-2 and TRBV6-3, those segments were excluded.

Looking up the germline V gene yields CDR1 SGHNT and CDR2 YENEEA. The CDR3 sequence holds 14 residues, the cysteine and phenylalanine included. CDR3 DNA is the only sequence kept; it has 42 bases, read in frame from the first base. Cut back by 1 base and 0 bases, the V and J ends lie 6 bases apart. The cohort comprised around 690 healthy bone marrow donors. All cohort members were sampled while nominally healthy, although unrecorded immune exposures were likely present. The donor tested CMV seronegative and was one of the 352 seronegative cohort members. Every donor gave a peripheral blood sample, and the peripheral blood mononuclear cells from that sample were used for TCR beta sequencing. Genomic DNA was extracted from the blood cell samples with the Qiagen DNeasy Blood Extraction Kit. The library was prepared using the immunoSEQ multiplex PCR assay. A mixture of 60 forward primers for TCR Vbeta segments and 13 reverse primers for TCR Jbeta segments was used in the multiplex PCR. The CDR3 region of rearranged TCR beta genes was amplified from genomic DNA with a multiplex PCR assay. The amplified TCR beta libraries were sequenced on the Illumina HiSeq System as 87-base-pair reads. The source study handled its data this way. Across the roughly 700 repertoires, a later analysis counted roughly 77 million unique TCR beta chains, some 11 million of which were shared by at least two donors. Raw reads were error-corrected and collapsed into unique sequences with a nearest-neighbor algorithm that merged closely related sequences to remove PCR and sequencing errors. Alignment of CDR3 sequences to IMGT reference sequences was used to assign V, D and J gene segments. For a sequence to be retained, a match of at least six nucleotides was required to both a V gene segment and a J gene segment. Rearrangements were called productive when the CDR3 lacked stop codons and stayed in frame with V and J; all others were non-productive. Following IMGT convention, CDR3 was defined as the stretch from the second conserved V-encoded cysteine to the conserved J-encoded phenylalanine. Sequences without an unambiguous match to a single V gene segment were excluded from the earlier analysis of 587 of the donors. In an earlier analysis of about 590 of the donors, a V segment was called functional when productive rearrangements were above 56.7%, and segregating when the standard deviation between donors exceeded 5%. To diagnose cytomegalovirus status from the catalog of TCR beta chain sequences, a statistical classification framework was built. In a later analysis, TCR nucleotide sequences were compared against IMGT/GENE-DB human TR gene sequences so that V and J genes could be assigned. Using the TCRdist pipeline, a later analysis assigned CDR3 sequences along with most-parsimonious VDJ recombination scenarios. In a later analysis, each TCR beta chain was defined by its CDR3 amino acid sequence together with its V-gene family, and reads lacking a unique V-gene family were excluded. A later analysis removed nearly 600 highly shared, low-generation-probability nucleotide sequences to deal with suspected cross-contamination and a sequencing artifact. In a later analysis, a clonal expansion index for each public chain was calculated from normalized within-repertoire ranks of inferred template counts. In a later analysis, generation probabilities were computed with a VDJ recombination model fitted to out-of-frame rearrangements, and the resulting probabilities were checked against IGoR. In a later analysis, TCR-TCR, TCR-HLA and TCR-CMV co-occurrence was scored with hypergeometric tests, and a repertoire-size bias correction was applied to TCR pairs. False discovery rates were estimated in a later analysis by permuting HLA or CMV assignments 20 times. A later analysis grouped co-occurring TCRs with DBSCAN, adding TCRdist sequence similarity when clustering within HLA-allele-positive subsets. Co-occurrence clustering excluded repertoires with fewer than 30,000 or more than 120,000 public chains, plus five with anomalous nucleotide sharing. What TCRdb holds here is the immuneACCESS table cut down to in-frame rearrangements. Part of the clones is not present; checked against another copy, under half of the missing clones reflect an unresolved V gene, and the others are unexplained. D and trimming come from the DNA, and the V and J calls and clone size come from that table. In all, the sample holds about 150,000 clones, and 80% of those were seen once. The top ten constitute over 13% of the sample.

The sequence joins TRBV11-3 to TRBJ1-1; TRBD1 is possibly the D segment (5 matching bases). The sequencing input was PBMCs. The sequence came from a woman between 40 and 55 years old in good health and CMV-seronegative. The DNA is TGTGCCAGCAGCTTAGGACAGATGAACACTGAAGCTTTCTTT. It is translated as CASSLGQMNTEAFF. Reference TRBV11-3 and TRBJ1-1 genes cover what lies past the CDR3, so the full variable domain is EAGVVQSPRYKIIEKKQPVAFWCNPISGHNTLYWYLQNLGQGPELLIRYENEEAVDDSQLPKDRFSAERLKGVDSTLKIQPAELGDSAVYLCASSLGQMNTEAFFGQGTRLTVV.